This T cell receptor (beta chain) was captured by sequencing in a study of T cell responses to AZD1222 COVID-19 vaccine (dated by TCRdb to about 2021). Context from the whole study: AZD1222 recipients with second doses at about 4 weeks or about 12 weeks were pooled, because spike-specific TCR depth and breadth did not differ between schedules. TCR sequencing covered 233 trial participants: 207 given two doses of AZD1222 and 26 given two doses of MenACWY control vaccine. Trial participants were enrolled by age into subgroups of 18-55, 56-69 and 70-plus years, and approximately 150, 30 and 60 TCR-sequenced participants, respectively, were included in these subgroups.

Here is what the overall study found, with its caveats: In the small 56-69-year group, the increase in depth fell short of significance, most likely because of low power. Because no day 14 peak-response samples were available, the repertoires could be characterized only after the peak T cell response. Only five to seven AZD1222 recipients were SARS-CoV-2 seropositive at baseline, limiting conclusions about previously exposed vaccinees. Participants were mostly white British, with more females than males. The authors suggested clonal diversity may have been underestimated. After two AZD1222 doses, both the breadth and the depth of spike-specific TCRs were significantly higher than at day 0 and than in MenACWY recipients. Reportedly, almost half of the unique spike-specific TCRs recognized epitopes lying outside the regions that are mutated in the B.1.351 and B.1.1.7 variants. The whole spike protein was spanned by vaccine-associated CD4 TCRs, and dominant responses were seen in regions 160-218 and 743-854.

The CDR3 regions of human TCRbeta chains were analyzed by immunosequencing. The authors' pipeline ran thus. Repertoire TCRs were matched against a reference library of SARS-CoV-2-specific TCRs generated with the MIRA antigen-specificity platform. Breadth meant the fraction of unique TCRs that were SARS-CoV-2-associated, whereas depth meant the fraction of total T cells that were SARS-CoV-2-associated. Using the MIRA data, every spike-specific TCR was mapped to the spike region that the TCR reacted to and assigned to either a CD4 or a CD8 class. Log10-transformed breadth and depth values were compared by one-way ANOVA with Sidak's multiple comparisons tests. The source is immuneACCESS, and TCRdb retained only in-frame sequences with V and J called. Part of the clones is not carried over; for the studies checked, unresolved V genes explain less than half of this, and the remainder is unexplained. The D gene and trimming were derived from the DNA, and the V and J assignments and clone size from that table. This sample is represented by more than 150,000 clones; 85% to 90% of them were singletons. The ten largest clonotypes hold under 7.5% of the sample.

About this clone itself: Its antigen specificity is not known. No qualities accompany the bases; no much larger clone lies one base away.

The germline V gene sets CDR1 to SGHDT and CDR2 to YYEEEE. V loses 0 bases, J loses 2 bases, and the germline ends lie 9 bases apart. The CDR3 holds 14 amino acids from the cysteine to the phenylalanine. The DNA shown is the 42-base CDR3, in frame from base 1. Read against the paper, the sample's time point label means: baseline before first vaccination. Vaccinee samples were obtained from the UK trials COV001 and COV002, which included a single-blind randomized controlled phase 2/3 trial of AZD1222 (ChAdOx1 nCoV-19) in healthy adults. Trial participant PBMC samples were collected at day 0 and day 28 after the second dose for TCRbeta chain sequencing.

The sequence was obtained from an adult in good health. Recombination linked TRBV5-6 to TRBJ2-7; a tentative D call is TRBD2 (6 bases match). The source material was peripheral blood, sampled on day 0 of AZD1222 vaccination. The nucleotide sequence reads TGTGCCAGCAGCTTGGAACTAGCCCCCTACGAGCAGTACTTC. It is translated as CASSLELAPYEQYF.